These 19 T cell receptor beta chains were sequenced from one sample in a study of cytomegalovirus exposure and HLA in healthy donors. The study ran its PCR with 60 Vbeta and 13 Jbeta primers. The protocol was immunoSEQ multiplex PCR, while the TCRdb copy is restricted to in-frame clones and leaves out a portion. The sample shows approximately 180,000 clones, 75% to 85% of them seen only once. The sequencing input was PBMCs. The receptors come from a woman aged 30 to 39 in good health and CMV-seropositive.

This chain uses TRBV13 with TRBJ2-7, with D perhaps TRBD1 (5 bases). Between the trimmed V and J ends, which lost 5 bases and 2 bases, there was a span of 13 bases. The CDR3 length is 14 residues. Germline V lookup: CDR1 PRHDT, CDR2 FYEKMQ (reference sequence). The CDR3 nucleotides are TGTGCCAGCAGCGATTCCCAGGGAACCTACGAGCAGTACTTC. Amino acids: CASSDSQGTYEQYF. The whole variable domain, remainder taken from reference TRBV13 and TRBJ2-7, is AAGVIQSPRHLIKEKRETATLKCYPIPRHDTVYWYQQGPGQDPQFLISFYEKMQSDKGSIPDRFSAQQFSDYHSELNMSSLELGDSALYFCASSDSQGTYEQYFGPGTRLTVT.

J is TRBJ2-3 and V is TRBV25-1; TRBD1 matches 8 bases. The J segment lost 6 bases and the V segment lost 3 bases, leaving 5 bases of the junction unmatched. The CDR3 consists of 14 residues. The germline V gene has CDR1 MGHDK and CDR2 SYGVNS. DNA for the CDR3: TGTGCCAGCAGTGATTGGACAGGGATCGATACGCAGTATTTT. This sequence encodes CASSDWTGIDTQYF.

The CDR3: CASSPLSGIPNTGELFF. DNA of the CDR3: TGTGCCAGCAGCCCACTCAGCGGGATCCCGAACACCGGGGAGCTGTTTTTT. This chain connects TRBV7-9 to TRBJ2-2; 7 bases fit TRBD2. The CDR3 is made up of 17 amino acids. CDR1 is SEHNR, CDR2 FQNEAQ, per germline (reference sequence). Losses at the gene ends were 5 bases for V and 0 bases for J; bases not matched to a gene: 9.

The chain joins TRBV30 to TRBJ1-5, with D possibly being TRBD1 (6 bases). This CDR3 is 14 amino acids long. The V gene lost 3 bases and the J gene lost 3 bases, with 12 bases spanning the gap. The germline gives CDR1 GTSNPN, CDR2 SVGIG (reference sequence). The CDR3 reads CAWRGAGSNQPQHF. CDR3 nucleotides: TGTGCCTGGAGGGGGGCCGGATCCAATCAGCCCCAGCATTTT.

The rearrangement links TRBV18 to TRBJ2-1; 16 positions match TRBD2. This CDR3 has 18 residues. Unmatched junction bases numbered 10, after V lost 4 bases and J lost 7 bases. Looked up from germline, CDR1 is KGHSH and CDR2 is LQKENI. The chain's CDR3 is CASSQPGLAGGTANEQFF. DNA for the CDR3: TGTGCCAGCTCACAACCGGGACTAGCGGGAGGGACGGCGAATGAGCAGTTCTTC.

The V and J genes are TRBV11-3 and TRBJ2-3; 13 bases align to TRBD2. J lost 0 bases, V lost 0 bases, and 0 bases had no gene match. Germline V lookup: CDR1 SGHNT, CDR2 YENEEA. CDR3 length: 17 residues. The CDR3 region is CASSLEGLAGSTDTQYF. CDR3 DNA sequence: TGTGCCAGCAGCTTAGAGGGACTAGCGGGAAGCACAGATACGCAGTATTTT. Using reference TRBV11-3 and TRBJ2-3 for the parts outside the CDR3, the full variable domain is EAGVVQSPRYKIIEKKQPVAFWCNPISGHNTLYWYLQNLGQGPELLIRYENEEAVDDSQLPKDRFSAERLKGVDSTLKIQPAELGDSAVYLCASSLEGLAGSTDTQYFGPGTRLTVL.

This clone came up a few times. V usage is TRBV5-4 and J usage is TRBJ2-4; TRBD1 matches at 7 bases. Germline assignment: CDR1 SGHNT and CDR2 YYREEE (reference sequence). Losses at the gene ends were 5 bases for V and 3 bases for J; bases not matched to a gene: 5. The CDR3 is 14 amino acids. DNA of the CDR3: TGTGCCAGCAGACAGTGGACAGGCAAAAACATTCAGTACTTC. Protein product: CASRQWTGKNIQYF.

This clone showed up just a few times. This rearrangement joins TRBV10-3 to TRBJ2-3; D is perhaps TRBD1 (7 bases). Germline loops: CDR1 ENHRY, CDR2 SYGVKD. The CDR3 totals 15 residues. V dropped 10 bases and J dropped 3 bases, with 20 bases sitting between them. The CDR3, as DNA: TGTGCCACCGTCGAGGGGGCCAGCGGGACAGATACGCAGTATTTT. This sequence encodes CATVEGASGTDTQYF.

The rearrangement uses TRBV15 and TRBJ2-1, with 12 positions matching TRBD1. Trimming took 0 bases from V and 8 from J; bases not matched to a gene: 2. Germline CDR1 reads LNHNV; CDR2 reads YYDKDF (reference sequence). The CDR3 consists of 15 residues. The CDR3 loop is CATSRDGTGGDEQFF. The CDR3 DNA follows: TGTGCCACCAGCAGAGATGGGACAGGGGGCGATGAGCAGTTCTTC.

V is TRBV7-7 and J is TRBJ2-2, with a tentative D call TRBD1 (5 bases). Trimming took 5 bases from V and 0 from J, leaving 13 bases between them. This CDR3 spans 16 amino acids. CDR1 is SSHAT and CDR2 is FNYEAQ in the germline V gene (reference sequence). DNA of the CDR3: TGTGCCAGCAGCCCGAGGACACAATCGAACACCGGGGAGCTGTTTTTT. This encodes CASSPRTQSNTGELFF.

This sequence joins TRBV4-1 and TRBJ1-2; no clear D gene. The germline V and J ends were trimmed by 1 base and 8 bases, with 14 bases remaining between them. The CDR3 consists of 14 residues. Looked up from germline, CDR1 is MGHRA and CDR2 is YSYEKL. DNA for the CDR3: TGCGCCAGCAGCCAAGGGGGTAGGGAGCGGGGCTACACCTTC. Protein: CASSQGGRERGYTF.

This chain uses TRBV2 with TRBJ1-3; TRBD1 agrees at 7 bases. This CDR3 spans 15 amino acids. The germline CDR1 and CDR2 sequences are SNHLY and FYNNEI. V lost 6 bases and J lost 0; bases outside the gene matches: 5. CDR3 residues: CASSLQGTSGNTIYF. CDR3 nucleotide sequence: TGTGCCAGCAGCCTACAGGGGACCTCTGGAAACACCATATATTTT.

V usage is TRBV11-3 and J usage is TRBJ2-7, with 10 positions matching TRBD2. The length of the CDR3 is 12 residues. J lost 4 bases, V lost 11 bases, and 5 bases had no gene match. Germline assignment: CDR1 SGHNT and CDR2 YENEEA. The CDR3 nucleotides read TGTGCCTCGGGACTAGCGAGATACGAGCAGTACTTC. Its protein is CASGLARYEQYF. The complete variable domain, with remaining parts taken from reference TRBV11-3 and TRBJ2-7, reads EAGVVQSPRYKIIEKKQPVAFWCNPISGHNTLYWYLQNLGQGPELLIRYENEEAVDDSQLPKDRFSAERLKGVDSTLKIQPAELGDSAVYLCASGLARYEQYFGPGTRLTVT.

This clone was observed a few times. The chain links TRBV28 to TRBJ1-2; the D gene is possibly TRBD1 (5 bases). V lost 5 bases to trimming and J lost 8 bases, with 12 bases between them. The CDR3 has 12 amino acids. Looked up from germline, CDR1 is MDHEN and CDR2 is SYDVKM. CDR3 residues: CASSQGTQGYTF. CDR3 bases: TGTGCCAGCAGTCAGGGAACTCAGGGCTACACCTTC.

This rearrangement joins TRBV6-5 to TRBJ1-1; a possible D gene is TRBD1 (6 bases). Trimming shortened V by 5 bases and J by 2 bases, and 15 bases separated the two germline ends. The CDR3 is made up of 15 amino acids. Germline V gene sequence: CDR1 MNHEY, CDR2 SVGAGI. The CDR3: CASSGGQTINTEAFF. The CDR3 coding sequence is TGTGCCAGCAGTGGAGGACAGACTATTAACACTGAAGCTTTCTTT.

V usage is TRBV5-1 and J usage is TRBJ2-3; D ambiguous. Trimming stripped 2 bases from V and 2 bases from J, with 9 bases between. The germline CDR1 and CDR2 sequences are SGHRS and YFSETQ. The CDR3 covers 14 residues. The CDR3 spells CASSLHRVTDTQYF. The DNA for the CDR3 is TGCGCCAGCAGCTTACACAGAGTCACAGATACGCAGTATTTT.

There are a few counts of this clone. V and J are TRBV19 and TRBJ1-1, with 9 nucleotides matching TRBD1. The V segment lost 9 bases and the J segment 5 bases; nucleotides outside the gene matches: 7. The CDR3 covers 13 residues. Germline values: CDR1 LNHDA, CDR2 SQIVND (reference sequence). Here the CDR3 reads CASQGQGGTEAFF. For the CDR3, the DNA is TGTGCCAGCCAGGGACAGGGTGGGACTGAAGCTTTCTTT.

The chain employs TRBV5-6 and TRBJ1-5; D is ambiguous. Deletions cut 1 base from V and 2 bases from J, with 7 bases between. The CDR3 totals 14 residues. Germline V lookup: CDR1 SGHDT, CDR2 YYEEEE. The CDR3 DNA is TGTGCCAGCAGCTTGAGGAGCCGCAATCAGCCCCAGCATTTT. It yields the protein CASSLRSRNQPQHF.

The CDR3 loop reads CASSPGASYGYTF. The CDR3 coding sequence is TGTGCCAGCTCACCGGGGGCCTCCTATGGCTACACCTTC. The chain has TRBV18 and TRBJ1-2; weak D call: TRBD1 (6 bases). The CDR3 consists of 13 residues. Germline V gives CDR1 KGHSH, CDR2 LQKENI. The V end was cut by 3 bases, the J end by 4 bases, with 9 bases between.